This T cell receptor beta chain originates from a study of identical twins. Overall study results and limits: Abundant beta clonotypes from cord blood had fewer insertions, unlike memory repertoires, which showed none. Cross-sectional statistics, not tracking of the same donors, supported the conclusions. Among monozygotic twins, out-of-frame TCR alpha sharing exceeded what models predicted.

The CDR3 spans 14 residues. Trimming removed 9 bases from V and 0 bases from J, with 10 bases in between. Germline CDR1 is KGHDR and CDR2 is SFDVKD. TCRdb ran MiXCR on the 5' RACE reads and lists one entry per CDR3 protein. The repertoire has around 680,000 distinct CDR3 sequences, 8% to 9% of them found once; the top ten carry approximately 0.89%. Only a few counts were recorded for this clonotype. Its antigen is currently unknown. These data were also reused for a study on yellow fever vaccine responses in identical twins.

The sample taken for sequencing was PBMCs. The V and J genes are TRBV24-1 and TRBJ2-2; D unresolved. The clonotype originates from a woman aged 18-29 years in good health. This CDR3 reads CATSWAPNTGELFF. The CDR3 region has the DNA TGTGCCACCTCTTGGGCTCCGAACACCGGGGAGCTGTTTTTT.